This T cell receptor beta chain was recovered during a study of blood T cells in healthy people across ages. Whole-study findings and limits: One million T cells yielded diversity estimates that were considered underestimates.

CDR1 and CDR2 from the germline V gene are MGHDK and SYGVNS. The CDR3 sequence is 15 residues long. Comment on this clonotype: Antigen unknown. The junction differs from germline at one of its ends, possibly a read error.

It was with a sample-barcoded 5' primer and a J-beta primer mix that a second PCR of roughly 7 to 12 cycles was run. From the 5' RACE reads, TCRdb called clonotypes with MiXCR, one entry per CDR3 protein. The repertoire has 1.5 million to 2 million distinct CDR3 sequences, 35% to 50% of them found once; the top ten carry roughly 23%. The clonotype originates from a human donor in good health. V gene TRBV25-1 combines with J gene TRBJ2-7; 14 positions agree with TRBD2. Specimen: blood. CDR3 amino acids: CASSGGLAGDYEQYF. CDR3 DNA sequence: TGTGCCAGCAGTGGGGGACTAGCGGGGGACTACGAGCAGTATTTC.